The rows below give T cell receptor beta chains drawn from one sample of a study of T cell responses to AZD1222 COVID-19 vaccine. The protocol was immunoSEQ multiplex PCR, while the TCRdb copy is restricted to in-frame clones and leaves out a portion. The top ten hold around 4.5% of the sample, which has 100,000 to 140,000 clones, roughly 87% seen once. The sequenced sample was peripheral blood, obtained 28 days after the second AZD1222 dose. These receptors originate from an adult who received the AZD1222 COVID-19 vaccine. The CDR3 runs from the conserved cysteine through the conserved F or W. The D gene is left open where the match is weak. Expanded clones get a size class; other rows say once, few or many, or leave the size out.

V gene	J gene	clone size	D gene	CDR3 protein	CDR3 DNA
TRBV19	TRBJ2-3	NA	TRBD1	CASSPPGQGAADTQYF	TGTGCCAGTAGCCCTCCTGGACAGGGGGCGGCAGATACGCAGTATTTT
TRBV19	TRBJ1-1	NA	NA	CASSPPGNMNTEAFF	TGTGCCAGTTCCCCCCCGGGGAACATGAACACTGAAGCTTTCTTT
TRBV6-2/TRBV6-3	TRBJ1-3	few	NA	CASSYLVTAGNTIYF	TGTGCCAGCAGTTACCTCGTGACAGCCGGAAACACCATATATTTT
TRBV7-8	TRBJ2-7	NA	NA	CASSPQRGLGYEQYF	TGTGCCAGCAGCCCCCAGCGTGGGCTAGGCTACGAGCAGTACTTC
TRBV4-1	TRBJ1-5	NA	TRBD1	CASSTYRGGAPLYPQHF	TGCGCCAGCAGCACCTACAGGGGGGGGGCGCCGTTGTACCCCCAGCATTTT
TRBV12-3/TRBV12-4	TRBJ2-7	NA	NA	CASSLQSYEQYF	TGTGCCAGCAGTTTACAGAGCTACGAGCAGTACTTC
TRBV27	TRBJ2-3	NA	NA	CATPRGAWDTQYF	TGTGCCACCCCAAGGGGGGCCTGGGATACGCAGTATTTT
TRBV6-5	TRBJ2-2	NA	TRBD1	CASSSGQGTGELFF	TGTGCCAGCAGTTCGGGACAGGGTACCGGGGAGCTGTTTTTT
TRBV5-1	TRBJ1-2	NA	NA	CASRETDYGYTF	TGCGCCAGCAGGGAAACAGACTATGGCTACACCTTC
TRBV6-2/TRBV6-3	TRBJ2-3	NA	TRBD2	CASSSPGLAKAQYF	TGTGCCAGCAGTTCCCCTGGACTAGCGAAGGCGCAGTATTTT
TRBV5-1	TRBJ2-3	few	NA	CASSLSGGGTDTQYF	TGCGCCAGCAGCTTATCCGGGGGAGGCACAGATACGCAGTATTTT
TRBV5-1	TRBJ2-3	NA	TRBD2	CASSLGGLAPTDTQYF	TGCGCCAGCAGCTTGGGGGGACTAGCTCCCACAGATACGCAGTATTTT
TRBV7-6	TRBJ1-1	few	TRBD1	CASSQDRGNTEAFF	TGTGCCAGCAGCCAAGACAGGGGGAACACTGAAGCTTTCTTT